The 29 T cell receptor beta chains below were found in one sample sequenced in a study of T-cell reconstitution after alpha-beta-depleted transplantation in children. This sample's TCRbeta library carried unique molecular identifier barcodes. TCRdb re-called the PCR reads through MiXCR, storing one row per CDR3 protein. The data show 3,000 to 4,000 distinct CDR3 sequences, over 9.5% seen once. Sequenced here: PBMCs, mostly from graft donor cells, sampled 360 days after TCRalphabeta/CD19-depleted stem cell transplant. The receptors shown here come from a patient aged 2 to 9 who had a stem cell transplant for inherited bone marrow failure, so the T cells may come from the graft donor.

This clonotype was observed many times. V and J are TRBV5-1 and TRBJ1-1; maybe TRBD1 (5 bases). Germline assignment: CDR1 SGHRS and CDR2 YFSETQ. V was shortened by 0 bases and J by 5 bases, with 14 bases between the two germline ends. CDR3 length: 15 amino acids. The CDR3 reads CASSLAPGVRTEAFF. For the CDR3, the DNA is TGCGCCAGCAGCTTGGCCCCGGGGGTGCGAACTGAAGCTTTCTTT.

V usage is TRBV5-5 and J usage is TRBJ2-2; maybe TRBD1 (6 bases). Trimming removed 5 bases at V and 1 base at J, with 9 bases between. Per germline, CDR1 SGHKS and CDR2 YYEKEE (reference sequence). The CDR3 is made up of 14 amino acids. The CDR3 sequence is CASSLQGNTGELFF. The CDR3 coding sequence is TGTGCCAGCAGTTTACAGGGGAACACCGGGGAGCTGTTTTTT.

By share of the sample, this clonotype is medium-sized. The gene calls are TRBV21-1 and TRBJ1-5; the table's D call, TRBD1, has no DNA check behind it. TRBV21-1 is shown as a pseudogene. The CDR3 is 15 amino acids. The CDR3 nucleotides are TGTGCCAGCAGCACCCACAGGGGAAGCAATCAGCCCCAGCATTTT. This translates into CASSTHRGSNQPQHF.

Many counts were recorded for this clonotype. The rearrangement links TRBV18 to TRBJ2-5, with D possibly TRBD2 on 5 matching bases. Germline CDR1 reads KGHSH; CDR2 reads LQKENI. V gave up 2 bases and J gave up 5 bases, with 15 bases separating them. CDR3 length equals 15 residues. The CDR3 bases are TGTGCCAGCTCACCAACGACCGACGGAGGCGAGACCCAGTACTTC. Translating gives CASSPTTDGGETQYF.

This clonotype was observed many times. The chain is built from TRBV7-9 and TRBJ2-7; D gene ambiguous. V was pared by 1 base and J by 4 bases, with 5 bases between. CDR3 length: 12 amino acids. The germline CDR1 and CDR2 sequences are SEHNR and FQNEAQ (reference sequence). CDR3 sequence (DNA): TGTGCCAGCAGCTTAGGGGCTTACGAGCAGTACTTC. It codes for CASSLGAYEQYF.

This clonotype showed up many times. The V gene is TRBV10-3, the J gene TRBJ2-7; tentative D call: TRBD2 (6 bases). V shed 4 bases and J shed 4 bases, with 11 bases lying between them. Germline-derived CDR1 and CDR2 are ENHRY and SYGVKD. This CDR3 is 13 amino acids long. The CDR3, as DNA: TGTGCCATCAGTGGGGGACTGGTATACGAGCAGTACTTC. Translation: CAISGGLVYEQYF.

This clonotype occurred many times. The V gene is TRBV18, the J gene TRBJ2-7, with D possibly being TRBD1 (5 bases). V was trimmed by 6 bases and J by 4 bases, leaving 7 bases between them. CDR1 and CDR2 from the germline V gene are KGHSH and LQKENI. This CDR3 region has 11 residues. The CDR3 sequence is CASSPGYEQYF. The DNA of the CDR3 is TGTGCCAGCTCGCCAGGGTACGAGCAGTACTTC.

At least ten counts were recorded for this clonotype. This chain uses TRBV5-4 with TRBJ2-5, with 7 bases that match TRBD1. The CDR3 runs to 15 residues. Per the germline V gene, CDR1 is SGHNT and CDR2 is YYREEE (reference sequence). With V trimmed by 0 bases and J by 3 bases, 5 bases remained unmatched. The CDR3 loop is CASSLDRGNKETQYF. DNA of the CDR3: TGTGCCAGCAGCTTGGACAGGGGTAATAAAGAGACCCAGTACTTC.

This clonotype showed up many times. The chain combines TRBV28 with TRBJ2-1, with TRBD2 matching 15 bases. The CDR3 extends over 18 amino acids. Per the germline V gene, CDR1 is MDHEN and CDR2 is SYDVKM. With V trimmed by 5 bases and J by 2 bases, 7 bases remained unmatched. This CDR3 is CASSPGTSGRRAYNEQFF. DNA for the CDR3: TGTGCCAGCAGTCCCGGGACTAGCGGGAGGAGGGCCTACAATGAGCAGTTCTTC.

This clonotype has ten or more counts. The chain recombines TRBV23-1 with TRBJ2-3; TRBD2 matches at 9 bases. TRBV23-1 is assigned to the ORF class and has an uncertain function. J gave up 1 base and V 3 bases, and 2 bases lay outside the gene matches. The CDR3 is 15 residues long. The CDR3 bases are TGCGCCAGCAGTCAGGCGGGAGGGGGCACAGATACGCAGTATTTT. This encodes CASSQAGGGTDTQYF.

This clonotype was observed at least ten times. The genes are TRBV20-1 and TRBJ2-1, with TRBD2 matching over 8 bases. The CDR3 length is 14 residues. V shed 8 bases and J 0 bases; nucleotides not matched to a gene: 6. CDR1 is DFQATT and CDR2 is SNEGSKA in the germline V gene (reference sequence). In DNA form, the CDR3 reads TGCAGTTTAGCGGGACCCAGCTCCTACAATGAGCAGTTCTTC. Translated, it gives CSLAGPSSYNEQFF.

This clonotype was observed many times. The chain employs TRBV11-1 and TRBJ1-4, with D perhaps TRBD1 (5 bases). The CDR3 contains 18 residues. Germline CDR1 reads SGHAT; CDR2 reads FQDESV (reference sequence). Trimming shortened V by 5 bases and J by 0 bases, and 19 bases separated the two germline ends. CDR3 sequence (DNA): TGTGCCAGCAGCCACATCGACAGATTCGATGCAACTAATGAAAAACTGTTTTTT. It specifies CASSHIDRFDATNEKLFF. Full variable domain (missing parts from reference TRBV11-1 and TRBJ1-4): EAEVAQSPRYKITEKSQAVAFWCDPISGHATLYWYRQILGQGPELLVQFQDESVVDDSQLPKDRFSAERLKGVDSTLKIQPAELGDSAMYLCASSHIDRFDATNEKLFFGSGTQLSVL.

This clonotype was counted many times. This rearrangement joins TRBV13 to TRBJ2-5; 9 bases match TRBD2. J was trimmed by 3 bases and V by 3 bases; bases with no gene match: 5. Germline values: CDR1 PRHDT, CDR2 FYEKMQ (reference sequence). The CDR3 runs to 15 residues. CDR3 nucleotide sequence: TGTGCCAGCAGCTTGTACGCTAGCGGGGAAGAGACCCAGTACTTC. This encodes CASSLYASGEETQYF.

In this sample, this clonotype turned up many times. This chain links TRBV9 with TRBJ1-1; D may be TRBD1 (5 bases). Germline V gives CDR1 SGDLS, CDR2 YYNGEE. This CDR3 is 14 amino acids long. With 3 bases removed from V and 6 bases from J, the gap between germline ends came to 15 bases. Written as DNA, the CDR3 is TGTGCCAGCAGCGCCTCGCGAGGGACCGCTGAAGCTTTCTTT. Its protein product is CASSASRGTAEAFF.

This clonotype has ten or more counts. The chain uses TRBV6-4 and TRBJ2-5; 9 nucleotides line up with TRBD2. This CDR3 comprises 19 residues. V lost 10 bases and J lost 2; bases outside the gene matches: 23. Germline CDR1 and CDR2: MRHNA and SNTAGT. The CDR3 DNA sequence: TGTGCCACCTCCCCCATAGCGGGGGCAAGAGGGAGCCCTCAAGAGACCCAGTACTTC. It specifies CATSPIAGARGSPQETQYF.

This clonotype was counted ten times or more. This rearrangement joins TRBV28 to TRBJ2-5; TRBD1 matches 12 bases. This CDR3 has 15 residues. Germline CDR1 reads MDHEN; CDR2 reads SYDVKM. J was trimmed by 4 bases and V by 9 bases; bases with no gene match: 9. Written as DNA, the CDR3 is TGTGCCAGTCTCCGCCGGGACAGGGGGCGAGAGACCCAGTACTTC. The encoded protein is CASLRRDRGRETQYF. Complete variable domain (other parts from reference TRBV28 and TRBJ2-5): DVKVTQSSRYLVKRTGEKVFLECVQDMDHENMFWYRQDPGLGLRLIYFSYDVKMKEKGDIPEGYSVSREKKERFSLILESASTNQTSMYLCASLRRDRGRETQYFGPGTRLLVL.

This clonotype was found many times. V is TRBV5-1 and J is TRBJ1-1; TRBD1 is a possible D gene (6 bases). Germline CDR1 and CDR2: SGHRS and YFSETQ. This CDR3 comprises 13 residues. V lost 3 bases to trimming and J lost 6 bases, with 12 bases between them. The CDR3 DNA follows: TGCGCCAGCAGCTCTCAGGGGTTGGCTGAAGCTTTCTTT. Protein product: CASSSQGLAEAFF.

This clonotype has at least ten counts. The rearrangement links TRBV7-2 to TRBJ2-1; D is ambiguous. The V end was cut by 4 bases, the J end by 4 bases, with 14 bases between. Per germline, CDR1 SGHTA and CDR2 FQGNSA. The length of the CDR3 is 15 residues. The CDR3 loop reads CASSSPRKFYNEQFF. In DNA form, the CDR3 reads TGTGCCAGCAGCTCCCCTCGAAAGTTTTACAATGAGCAGTTCTTC.

There are many counts of this clonotype. This chain connects TRBV28 to TRBJ2-7; 12 bases map to TRBD2. V lost 5 bases and J lost 6; bases outside the gene matches: 14. Germline assignment: CDR1 MDHEN and CDR2 SYDVKM. The CDR3 is 17 residues long. The CDR3 is CASSTPSTSGRRGEQYF. The CDR3 coding sequence is TGTGCCAGCAGTACGCCATCCACTAGCGGGAGGAGGGGCGAGCAGTACTTC.

By sample fraction, this clonotype is large. The gene calls are TRBV7-9 and TRBJ2-5; 10 bases line up with TRBD2. Trimming took 8 bases from V and 4 from J; bases not matched to a gene: 10. This CDR3 is 15 amino acids long. In germline, CDR1 is SEHNR, CDR2 FQNEAQ (reference sequence). In DNA, the CDR3 is TGTGCCAGCTCCGGGGTAGCGGGAGGAGGAGAGACCCAGTACTTC. Translated, it gives CASSGVAGGGETQYF.

This clonotype was recorded at least ten times. The chain uses TRBV20-1 and TRBJ2-7, with unresolved D. Germline loops: CDR1 DFQATT, CDR2 SNEGSKA (reference sequence). The CDR3 extends over 12 amino acids. The V gene lost 3 bases and the J gene lost 6 bases, with 12 bases spanning the gap. In DNA, the CDR3 is TGCAGTGCTAGCGGGTTCCCCGTCGAGCAGTACTTC. Protein product: CSASGFPVEQYF.

This clonotype was observed many times. The chain couples TRBV5-1 to TRBJ2-5, with D possibly being TRBD1 (5 bases). Looked up from germline, CDR1 is SGHRS and CDR2 is YFSETQ. The V and J ends lost 4 bases and 5 bases respectively, with 15 bases between them. This CDR3 has 14 amino acids. CDR3 protein: CASSKGEWRETQYF. DNA of the CDR3: TGCGCCAGCAGCAAAGGGGAATGGCGGGAGACCCAGTACTTC.

This clonotype was observed at least ten times. This sequence joins TRBV29-1 and TRBJ2-3, with 8 bases fitting TRBD2. The germline gives CDR1 SQVTM, CDR2 ANQGSEA. The CDR3 consists of 14 residues. Trimming cost V 3 bases and J 2 bases; bases outside gene matches: 4. CDR3 sequence: CSVDLRGVTDTQYF. DNA of the CDR3: TGCAGCGTTGATCTGCGGGGGGTCACAGATACGCAGTATTTT.

This clonotype was counted many times. The rearrangement links TRBV5-6 to TRBJ2-4; D uncertain. Per germline, CDR1 SGHDT and CDR2 YYEEEE. The CDR3 contains 17 residues. V dropped 4 bases and J dropped 0 bases, with 17 bases sitting between them. CDR3 nucleotide sequence: TGTGCCAGCAGCAACGTCGGGCGGTCGCTAGCCAAAAACATTCAGTACTTC. This codes for CASSNVGRSLAKNIQYF.

This clonotype has a handful of counts. The chain couples TRBV11-2 to TRBJ2-1; 12 bases align to TRBD2. Germline CDR1 reads SGHAT; CDR2 reads FQNNGV. The trim removed 5 bases at V and 4 bases at J, leaving 21 bases unmatched. The CDR3 consists of 21 residues. The CDR3 bases are TGTGCCAGCAGCACCCCCCCGCCCGGACTAGCGGGACATCACGGATACAATGAGCAGTTCTTC. Protein sequence: CASSTPPPGLAGHHGYNEQFF.

This chain links TRBV12-3 or TRBV12-4 with TRBJ2-1; 10 nucleotides align to TRBD2. The CDR3 sequence is 17 residues long. The CDR3 loop reads CTFSLGPAGGSDNEQFF. As DNA, the CDR3 is TGTACCTTCAGTTTAGGTCCAGCGGGAGGGTCAGACAATGAGCAGTTCTTC.

This clonotype was counted many times. The chain carries TRBV7-2 and TRBJ2-3; D not certain. This CDR3 spans 13 amino acids. V was clipped by 1 base and J by 5 bases, with 7 bases between them. The germline CDR1 and CDR2 sequences are SGHTA and FQGNSA. The CDR3 DNA sequence: TGTGCCAGCAGCTTAGGGGGTAGAGATACGCAGTATTTT. Its protein is CASSLGGRDTQYF.

This clonotype was detected many times. The rearrangement uses TRBV7-9 and TRBJ2-5; D is possibly TRBD1 or TRBD2 (6 bases each). The length of the CDR3 is 15 residues. From germline, CDR1 is SEHNR and CDR2 FQNEAQ (reference sequence). Trimming left V 5 bases short and J 5 bases short, with 18 bases between. As DNA, the CDR3 is TGTGCCAGCAGCCCGGGACTCCCAGGGGTGGAGACCCAGTACTTC. Encoded protein: CASSPGLPGVETQYF.

This clonotype ranks as medium-sized. The rearrangement uses TRBV9 and TRBJ2-5; the match to TRBD1 covers 7 bases. V shed 3 bases and J 2 bases; nucleotides not matched to a gene: 7. The germline V gene encodes CDR1 SGDLS and CDR2 YYNGEE. The CDR3 length is 15 residues. DNA for the CDR3: TGTGCCAGCAGCGGGGGGACAGTCACACAAGAGACCCAGTACTTC. Translated: CASSGGTVTQETQYF.